This TCR beta chain was profiled in a study of T cell changes during pregnancy in multiple sclerosis. This clone was picked up a small number of times. TCRdb keeps only in-frame clones here, not all; method: immunoSEQ multiplex PCR. The sample has 76,000 or so clones, roughly 95% seen once. This CDR3 spans 14 amino acids. The TCR originated in a female donor in good health, enrolled as a control in a pregnancy study. This chain connects TRBV1 to TRBJ1-2; TRBD1, as called in the table, went unchecked against the DNA. TRBV1 is a recognized pseudogene. Sample: peripheral blood, taken in the second trimester of pregnancy. Here the CDR3 DNA reads TGCACCAGCAGCCAAGATCCAGCTAACTATGGCTACACCTTC. Translation gives CTSSQDPANYGYTF.